This TCR beta chain came from a study of T-cell reconstitution after alpha-beta-depleted transplantation in children. Preparing the TCRbeta library involved the use of unique molecular identifiers. TCRdb analysed the PCR reads with MiXCR anew, one entry per CDR3 protein. The repertoire holds some 640,000 distinct CDR3 sequences, 16% seen once, with 0.85% to 1.3% in the top ten. This clonotype occurred a few times. This clonotype was sampled from a human donor who donated a stem cell graft to a child with acute myeloid leukemia. The sample in question was PBMCs from the stem cell graft donor, obtained from the stem cell graft.

The CDR3 sequence is CSASLTGSNSPLHF. In nucleotides, the CDR3 is TGCAGTGCTAGTTTGACAGGAAGTAATTCACCCCTCCACTTT. This sequence joins TRBV20-1 and TRBJ1-6; D is perhaps TRBD1 (6 bases). The germline CDR1 and CDR2 sequences are DFQATT and SNEGSKA (reference sequence). Between the trimmed V and J ends, which lost 3 bases and 6 bases, there was a span of 12 bases. This CDR3 is 14 amino acids long.